The next 26 T cell receptor beta chains were all read from a single sample in a study of cytomegalovirus exposure and HLA in healthy donors. This PCR relied on a set of 60 Vbeta primers and 13 Jbeta primers. The repertoire was sequenced with immunoSEQ multiplex PCR; TCRdb's copy has only in-frame clones and lacks some. The sample lists roughly 190,000 clones, approximately 11% seen once, with 7.8% in the top ten. Source material: PBMCs. These TCRs come from a man aged 50 or older in good health and CMV-seropositive.

This clone has more than one count but fewer than ten. The chain links TRBV27 to TRBJ2-1, with TRBD1 as a possible D gene (5 bases). V lost 7 bases, J lost 0 bases, and 10 bases lay in between. The CDR3 spans 14 residues. The germline V gene has CDR1 MNHEY and CDR2 SMNVEV (reference sequence). The CDR3 DNA is TGTGCCAGCAACCCAGGGCACTCCTACAATGAGCAGTTCTTC. Translating gives CASNPGHSYNEQFF.

The chain joins TRBV4-2 to TRBJ2-5; 7 bases line up with TRBD2. The CDR3 length is 16 residues. Germline V gene data show CDR1 as LGHNA and CDR2 as YNFKEQ. Trimming took 0 bases from V and 4 from J; bases not matched to a gene: 8. The chain's CDR3 is CASSQDRGGTRETQYF. In DNA form, the CDR3 reads TGTGCCAGCAGCCAAGATCGCGGGGGAACCCGAGAGACCCAGTACTTC.

This clone was detected a few times. J is TRBJ2-4 and V is TRBV4-3; 9 bases align to TRBD1. Germline values: CDR1 LGHNA, CDR2 YSLEER. The CDR3 loop spans 17 amino acids. Trimming took 3 bases from V and 2 from J; bases not matched to a gene: 8. The CDR3 DNA reads as TGCGCCAGCAGCCAGGGGACAGGGAGTAGGACCAAAAACATTCAGTACTTC. Protein sequence: CASSQGTGSRTKNIQYF.

This clone was seen only a few times. V is TRBV7-3 and J is TRBJ2-3; 8 bases match TRBD2. The junction had 6 bases not matched to a gene; V was cut back by 2 bases and J by 11 bases. CDR3 length: 13 amino acids. In germline, CDR1 is SGHTA, CDR2 FQGTGA. The CDR3 sequence: CASSLLGAGGQYF. The CDR3 DNA sequence: TGTGCCAGCAGCTTATTAGGGGCGGGGGGGCAGTATTTT.

The rearrangement joins TRBV7-2 to TRBJ1-2; 7 bases fit TRBD1. With 0 bases clipped from V and 4 bases from J, the junction kept 5 bases outside the gene matches. Germline loops: CDR1 SGHTA, CDR2 FQGNSA. The CDR3 covers 15 residues. CDR3 DNA: TGTGCCAGCAGCTTAGCCGCGCCAGGGGGCTATGGCTACACCTTC. This gives the protein CASSLAAPGGYGYTF.

This clone was detected a few times. The identical CDR3 is also encoded by other nucleotide sequences in the sample. The chain carries TRBV4-2 and TRBJ1-4; TRBD1 agrees at 9 bases. V trimming: 1 base; J trimming: 8 bases; junction bases outside the gene matches: 5. Per germline, CDR1 LGHNA and CDR2 YNFKEQ. This CDR3 spans 15 amino acids. The CDR3 coding sequence is TGTGCCAGCAGCCAAGTACAGGGGGCACGGGAAAAACTGTTTTTT. This codes for CASSQVQGAREKLFF.

This clone turned up a few times. CDR3 sequence reads: CAWSVELGQKMNTEAFF. In nucleotides, the CDR3 is TGTGCCTGGAGTGTAGAATTGGGACAGAAGATGAACACTGAAGCTTTCTTT. The chain has TRBV30 and TRBJ1-1; TRBD1 aligns across 7 bases. V lost 0 bases and J lost 0; bases outside the gene matches: 10. Germline V gene lookup returns CDR1 GTSNPN and CDR2 SVGIG (reference sequence). The CDR3 runs to 17 residues.

V gene TRBV6-5 combines with J gene TRBJ1-4; TRBD1 aligns across 7 bases. Trimming took 6 bases from V and 3 from J; bases not matched to a gene: 7. CDR1 is MNHEY and CDR2 is SVGAGI in the germline V gene. The CDR3 is made up of 15 amino acids. This chain's CDR3 is CASRLRGASNEKLFF. The CDR3 DNA is TGTGCCAGCAGACTCAGGGGGGCGTCTAATGAAAAACTGTTTTTT.

The gene calls are TRBV18 and TRBJ1-2; D is perhaps TRBD1 (5 bases). CDR1 KGHSH and CDR2 LQKENI come from the germline V gene. The CDR3 consists of 13 residues. V dropped 3 bases and J dropped 3 bases, with 8 bases sitting between them. CDR3 nucleotide sequence: TGTGCCAGCTCACCCCTAGGGGACTATGGCTACACCTTC. Translating it yields CASSPLGDYGYTF.

This rearrangement joins TRBV28 to TRBJ2-6, with 7 bases that match TRBD2. This CDR3 has 19 residues. The germline V gene has CDR1 MDHEN and CDR2 SYDVKM. V lost 5 bases, J lost 2 bases, and 15 bases stayed unmatched. The CDR3 sequence is CASSGRGRVMGPGANVLTF. As DNA, the CDR3 is TGTGCCAGCAGTGGTCGAGGGAGGGTTATGGGTCCTGGGGCCAACGTCCTGACTTTC.

This chain's CDR3 is CASSVGQGYNSPLHF. Here the CDR3 DNA reads TGTGCCAGCAGTGTAGGGCAGGGGTATAATTCACCCCTCCACTTT. The chain carries TRBV2 and TRBJ1-6; D perhaps matches TRBD1 (6 bases). This CDR3 is 15 amino acids long. V gave up 4 bases and J gave up 4 bases, with 11 bases separating them. Per germline, CDR1 SNHLY and CDR2 FYNNEI.

Only a few counts were recorded for this clone. The chain carries TRBV4-2 and TRBJ1-5; D not resolved. CDR1 is LGHNA and CDR2 is YNFKEQ in the germline V gene. CDR3 length equals 15 residues. V dropped 0 bases and J dropped 1 base, with 7 bases sitting between them. CDR3 sequence: CASSQEGGSNQPQHF. CDR3 sequence (DNA): TGTGCCAGCAGCCAAGAAGGCGGCAGCAATCAGCCCCAGCATTTT.

The chain employs TRBV5-5 and TRBJ1-1; D not resolved. V gave up 6 bases and J gave up 4 bases, with 22 bases separating them. The CDR3 has 16 residues. Germline V gives CDR1 SGHKS, CDR2 YYEKEE (reference sequence). CDR3 bases: TGTGCCAGCAATTCGGGGAGGCAATCCGGGATCACTGAAGCTTTCTTT. Protein product: CASNSGRQSGITEAFF.

This clone was counted a few times. Other DNA variants within this sample encode the same CDR3. The chain is built from TRBV2 and TRBJ2-3, with 9 bases that match TRBD2. CDR3 size: 15 residues. Germline-derived CDR1 and CDR2 are SNHLY and FYNNEI. J gave up 1 base and V 3 bases, and 2 bases lay outside the gene matches. The CDR3 protein is CASSEGGGGTDTQYF. The CDR3 DNA follows: TGTGCCAGCAGTGAGGGCGGGGGGGGCACAGATACGCAGTATTTT.

This clone was found a few times. This sample includes further DNA sequences coding for the same CDR3. The CDR3 loop reads CASSLEVGNQPQHF. CDR3 nucleotide sequence: TGTGCCAGCAGCTTGGAGGTCGGCAATCAGCCCCAGCATTTT. The V and J genes are TRBV7-2 and TRBJ1-5; no clear D gene. There are 14 residues in the CDR3. Germline values: CDR1 SGHTA, CDR2 FQGNSA. V dropped 3 bases and J dropped 2 bases, with 8 bases sitting between them.

The chain couples TRBV5-1 to TRBJ1-2, with 11 bases aligning to TRBD1. The J segment lost 8 bases and the V segment lost 2 bases, leaving 11 bases of the junction unmatched. CDR1 SGHRS and CDR2 YFSETQ come from the germline V gene. CDR3 length: 16 amino acids. CDR3 region: CASSFSHGQGAIGYTF. The CDR3 DNA is TGCGCCAGCAGCTTTTCCCACGGACAGGGGGCGATCGGCTACACCTTC.

The CDR3 sequence: CASSLGTGEAFF. The CDR3 DNA sequence: TGTGCCAGCAGCTTAGGGACAGGGGAAGCTTTCTTT. This chain uses TRBV11-1 with TRBJ1-1, with TRBD1 matching over 8 bases. J gave up 8 bases and V 1 base, and 0 bases lay outside the gene matches. The CDR3 extends over 12 amino acids. Germline V gene lookup returns CDR1 SGHAT and CDR2 FQDESV (reference sequence).

This rearrangement joins TRBV6-5 to TRBJ1-2; weak D call: TRBD1 (6 bases). Per germline, CDR1 MNHEY and CDR2 SVGAGI. V was cut by 5 bases and J by 8 bases, with 12 bases left in between. The CDR3 is made up of 12 amino acids. CDR3 in amino acids: CASSRQGKGYTF. CDR3 sequence (DNA): TGTGCCAGCAGTCGCCAGGGGAAAGGCTACACCTTC.

This clone was picked up a small number of times. The rearrangement uses TRBV10-3 and TRBJ2-2, with D unclear. The CDR3 runs 17 residues. The germline V gene encodes CDR1 ENHRY and CDR2 SYGVKD. The germline V and J ends were trimmed by 2 bases and 0 bases, with 13 bases remaining between them. CDR3 in amino acids: CAISEGKQWSNTGELFF. CDR3 nucleotides: TGTGCCATCAGTGAGGGAAAACAGTGGTCGAACACCGGGGAGCTGTTTTTT.

The sample holds a few counts of this clone. The rearrangement uses TRBV28 and TRBJ2-2; 11 bases agree with TRBD1. From germline, CDR1 is MDHEN and CDR2 SYDVKM. V was pared by 6 bases and J by 5 bases, with 5 bases of the junction left unmatched. CDR3 size: 15 residues. CDR3 loop: CASRGQGARTGELFF. The CDR3 bases are TGTGCCAGCAGAGGACAGGGGGCGAGGACCGGGGAGCTGTTTTTT. The whole variable domain, remainder taken from reference TRBV28 and TRBJ2-2, is DVKVTQSSRYLVKRTGEKVFLECVQDMDHENMFWYRQDPGLGLRLIYFSYDVKMKEKGDIPEGYSVSREKKERFSLILESASTNQTSMYLCASRGQGARTGELFFGEGSRLTVL.

This clone was seen only a few times. The chain joins TRBV6-5 to TRBJ1-1, with 9 bases that match TRBD1. The V segment lost 6 bases and the J segment 5 bases; nucleotides outside the gene matches: 7. CDR3 length: 14 amino acids. Germline V CDR1 and CDR2: MNHEY, SVGAGI. The CDR3 here is CASRETGQGTEAFF. The CDR3 nucleotides are TGTGCCAGCAGGGAAACGGGACAGGGTACTGAAGCTTTCTTT.

This clone showed up just a few times. The chain carries TRBV28 and TRBJ1-2; 7 bases match TRBD1. The CDR3 consists of 16 residues. Germline values: CDR1 MDHEN, CDR2 SYDVKM. J gave up 0 bases and V 6 bases, and 10 bases lay outside the gene matches. The CDR3 bases are TGTGCCAGCAGAGGGGGGACAGCGTACTCTAACTATGGCTACACCTTC. It is translated as CASRGGTAYSNYGYTF.

The genes are TRBV5-5 and TRBJ1-2, with 7 bases that match TRBD1. Germline lookup yields CDR1 SGHKS and CDR2 YYEKEE (reference sequence). V shed 3 bases, J shed 2 bases, and the junction held 1 base outside the gene matches. The CDR3 sequence is 13 residues long. The CDR3 is CASSSGQNYGYTF. As DNA, the CDR3 is TGTGCCAGCAGCTCGGGACAGAACTATGGCTACACCTTC.

This clone was observed once. The chain uses TRBV4-2 and TRBJ2-2, with D uncertain. Germline V lookup: CDR1 LGHNA, CDR2 YNFKEQ. The V end was cut by 1 base, the J end by 0 bases, with 9 bases between. This CDR3 is built from 16 residues. CDR3 in amino acids: CASSQGAYANTGELFF. The CDR3, as DNA: TGTGCCAGCAGCCAAGGGGCGTATGCGAACACCGGGGAGCTGTTTTTT.

The sample holds a few counts of this clone. The rearrangement links TRBV2 to TRBJ2-5; 8 positions agree with TRBD1. This CDR3 is built from 16 residues. Germline V CDR1 and CDR2: SNHLY, FYNNEI. Trimming removed 4 bases from V and 4 bases from J; junction bases left unmatched: 11. The CDR3 here is CASSGGTGGRIETQYF. In nucleotides, the CDR3 is TGTGCCAGCAGTGGAGGGACAGGCGGACGTATAGAGACCCAGTACTTC.

This CDR3 is CASSLFRSGPGYTF. In nucleotides, the CDR3 is TGTGCCAGCAGTTTATTTAGGTCAGGCCCTGGCTACACCTTC. The chain is built from TRBV28 and TRBJ1-2; D gene ambiguous. V was clipped by 1 base and J by 7 bases, with 13 bases between them. CDR1 is MDHEN, CDR2 SYDVKM, per germline. The CDR3 extends over 14 amino acids.